The 20 T cell receptor beta chains listed next were all sequenced from one sample in a study of T cells in women clearing cervical HPV infection. Measured with immunoSEQ multiplex PCR; TCRdb has only the in-frame clones, and not every one. Here the sample table reports just under 35,000 clones. The sample consisted of blood buffy coat. Source of these receptors: a woman aged 18 to 75 with a cervical HPV16 infection that either progressed to CIN3+ or cleared (not recorded which).

Details on this clone: The read is 3 residues too short to cover the CDR3 end, so that end is filled in from the germline J gene. The chain carries TRBV7-2 and TRBJ2-7; 11 bases align to TRBD2. Germline CDR1 and CDR2: SGHTA and FQGNSA. V was pared by 5 bases and J by 2 bases, with 5 bases of the junction left unmatched. The length of the CDR3 is 15 residues. The CDR3 region is CASSITSGGTYEQYF. The covered CDR3 bases are TGTGCCAGCAGCATAACTAGCGGGGGTACCTACGAG.

Turning to this clone: The observed sequence ends 3 residues before the CDR3 terminus, with the missing tail filled in from the germline J gene. This chain uses TRBV19 with TRBJ1-3, with TRBD1 matching 8 bases. The CDR3 loop spans 15 amino acids. Germline V gene sequence: CDR1 LNHDA, CDR2 SQIVND (reference sequence). After removal of 6 bases from V and 0 bases from J, the junction contained 4 bases not matched to a gene. Partial CDR3 DNA: TGTGCCAGTAGGATGGACAGGGCCTCTGGAAACACC. As protein: CASRMDRASGNT. The full-length CDR3 reads as CASRMDRASGNTIYF. The variable domain in full, with the rest retrieved from reference TRBV19 and TRBJ1-3, is DGGITQSPKYLFRKEGQNVTLSCEQNLNHDAMYWYRQDPGQGLRLIYYSQIVNDFQKGDIAEGYSVSREKKESFPLTVTSAQKNPTAFYLCASRMDRASGNTIYFGEGSWLTVV.

Remarks on this clone: Sequencing ends 3 residues short of the CDR3 end; the germline J gene provides the rest. V gene TRBV7-7 combines with J gene TRBJ2-3; maybe TRBD2 (5 bases). Trimming took 1 base from V and 2 from J, leaving 10 bases between them. Germline CDR1 SSHAT, CDR2 FNYEAQ (reference sequence). The CDR3 is 15 residues long. The sequenced part of the CDR3 DNA is TGTGCCAGCAGCTTAGATCTAGCATCCACAGATACG. Its translation is CASSLDLASTDT. The CDR3 in full is CASSLDLASTDTQYF. Complete variable domain (other parts from reference TRBV7-7 and TRBJ2-3): GAGVSQSPRYKVTKRGQDVTLRCDPISSHATLYWYQQALGQGPEFLTYFNYEAQPDKSGLPSDRFSAERPEGSISTLTIQRTEQRDSAMYRCASSLDLASTDTQYFGPGTRLTVL.

CDR3 amino acids: CASSLIANPEQFF. Partial CDR3 DNA: TGTGCCAGCAGCCTAATCGCCAACCCTGAG. This chain joins TRBV7-9 and TRBJ2-1; D remains ambiguous. The read is 3 residues too short to cover the CDR3 end, so that end is filled in from the germline J gene. This CDR3 spans 13 amino acids. V shed 5 bases and J shed 9 bases, with 14 bases lying between them. CDR1 and CDR2 from the germline V gene are SEHNR and FQNEAQ (reference sequence).

Regarding this clone: At one of its ends the junction is not consistent with the germline gene, which may arise from a read error. Read sequence stops 3 residues before the CDR3 end, and the germline J gene provides the missing end. Different DNA sequences within this sample yield the same CDR3. The chain employs TRBV7-2 and TRBJ1-2, with 7 bases lining up with TRBD1. The CDR3 length is 15 residues. Germline CDR1 reads SGHTA; CDR2 reads FQGNSA. Partial CDR3 DNA: TGTGCCAGCAGCCCAGGGACAGCCAGGGCCTATGGA. Protein product: CASSPGTARAYG. The entire CDR3 protein is CASSPGTARAYGYTF.

The CDR3 spells CSVRVETGGETQYF. CDR3 DNA (partial): TGCAGTGTCAGAGTCGAGACAGGGGGGGAGACG. The V call is TRBV20-1, the J call TRBJ2-3; 9 bases fit TRBD1. Read sequence stops 3 residues before the CDR3 end, and the germline J gene provides the missing end. Looked up from germline, CDR1 is DFQATT and CDR2 is SNEGSKA (reference sequence). The CDR3 has 14 amino acids.

Notes on this clone: The read ends 3 residues early relative to the CDR3; the germline J gene fills the gap. The chain uses TRBV18 and TRBJ1-5; the D gene is possibly TRBD1 (5 bases). V lost 2 bases and J lost 0, with 11 bases in between. This CDR3 spans 16 amino acids. Germline values: CDR1 KGHSH, CDR2 LQKENI. The DNA read from the CDR3 is TGTGCCAGCTCACCAGGGGGGTCAAATAGCAATCAGCCC. It codes for CASSPGGSNSNQP. The whole CDR3 protein reads CASSPGGSNSNQPQHF.

A word on this clone: The read stops 3 residues short of the end of the CDR3; the missing end is completed from the germline J gene. V usage is TRBV5-1 and J usage is TRBJ2-7; TRBD2 aligns across 10 bases. V lost 0 bases to trimming and J lost 4 bases; unmatched junction nucleotides: 4. The germline CDR1 and CDR2 sequences are SGHRS and YFSETQ. This CDR3 has 15 residues. CDR3 DNA (partial): TGCGCCAGCAGCTTGGAGGCTAGCGGGAGTTACGAG. This translates into CASSLEASGSYE. The whole CDR3 sequence is CASSLEASGSYEQYF.

As regards this clone: The CDR3 is cut off 3 residues early in the read; its end comes from the germline J gene. The chain links TRBV4-2 to TRBJ2-5; 12 nucleotides line up with TRBD2. This CDR3 is built from 19 residues. V shed 3 bases, J shed 0 bases, and the junction held 11 bases outside the gene matches. The germline gives CDR1 LGHNA, CDR2 YNFKEQ. The CDR3: CASSHQILAGGGNQETQYF. CDR3 DNA (partial): TGTGCCAGCAGCCACCAGATCCTAGCGGGAGGGGGCAACCAAGAGACC.

Worth noting for this clone: The sequenced fragment ends 3 residues before the CDR3 boundary, so the rest is inferred from the germline J gene. The rearrangement links TRBV19 to TRBJ2-3; tentatively, D is TRBD1 (6 bases). The CDR3 contains 15 residues. Germline V gene lookup returns CDR1 LNHDA and CDR2 SQIVND (reference sequence). The CDR3 DNA, read in part, is TGTGCCAGTAGTATATTTTCGGGCAGGGGAGAGACG. Amino acids: CASSIFSGRGET. The complete CDR3 sequence is CASSIFSGRGETQYF.

Comment on this clone: The observed sequence ends 3 residues before the CDR3 terminus, with the missing tail filled in from the germline J gene. V gene TRBV7-2 combines with J gene TRBJ2-7; D not certain. The CDR3 loop spans 14 amino acids. Germline CDR1 and CDR2: SGHTA and FQGNSA. Trimming shortened V by 0 bases and J by 5 bases, and 11 bases separated the two germline ends. The sequenced part of the CDR3 DNA is TGTGCCAGCAGCTTAGCCCCAACGAGCCACGAG. It encodes CASSLAPTSHE. The entire CDR3 protein reads CASSLAPTSHEQYF. Full variable domain (outside the CDR3, taken from reference TRBV7-2 and TRBJ2-7): GAGVSQSPSNKVTEKGKDVELRCDPISGHTALYWYRQSLGQGLEFLIYFQGNSAPDKSGLPSDRFSAERTGGSVSTLTIQRTQQEDSAVYLCASSLAPTSHEQYFGPGTRLTVT.

A word on this clone: The sequenced fragment ends 3 residues before the CDR3 boundary, so the rest is inferred from the germline J gene. The chain joins TRBV20-1 to TRBJ2-7, with TRBD1 matching over 7 bases. Germline assignment: CDR1 DFQATT and CDR2 SNEGSKA (reference sequence). This CDR3 spans 14 amino acids. Unmatched junction bases numbered 9, after V lost 2 bases and J lost 5 bases. CDR3 DNA, as far as it was read: TGCAGTGCTAGATATGCCAGGGGGTCCGACGAG. Its translation: CSARYARGSDE. The CDR3 in its entirety is CSARYARGSDEQYF.

On this clone: The read ends 3 residues shy of where the CDR3 ends; the end is completed using the germline J gene. The chain combines TRBV2 with TRBJ2-2; D remains unclear. CDR1 is SNHLY, CDR2 FYNNEI, per germline. Trimming shortened V by 7 bases and J by 1 base, and 10 bases separated the two germline ends. This CDR3 spans 14 amino acids. The DNA read from the CDR3 is TGTGCCAGCATGCAGTCTTGGAACACCGGGGAG. It specifies CASMQSWNTGE. The entire CDR3 protein is CASMQSWNTGELFF.

As concerns this clone: The missing CDR3 end, 3 residues past where the read stops, is filled in from the germline J gene. The chain links TRBV30 to TRBJ1-1, with a weak D call TRBD1 (5 bases). The CDR3 is 13 residues long. CDR1 GTSNPN and CDR2 SVGIG come from the germline V gene (reference sequence). The CDR3 sequence is CAWSVRGVVDAFF. Incomplete CDR3 DNA: TGTGCCTGGAGTGTACGGGGGGTGGTCGAC.

A word on this clone: The read ends 3 residues shy of where the CDR3 ends; the end is completed using the germline J gene. V is TRBV7-6 and J is TRBJ2-1; 8 bases are shared with TRBD2. Losses at the gene ends were 2 bases for V and 4 bases for J; bases not matched to a gene: 10. The CDR3 runs 17 residues. CDR1 and CDR2 from the germline V gene are SGHVS and FNYEAQ. The sequenced part of the CDR3 DNA is TGTGCCAGCAGCTTAACCCAGGGACTAGGGAAGTACAATGAG. Translation: CASSLTQGLGKYNE. The whole CDR3 is CASSLTQGLGKYNEQFF.

With regard to this clone: The read terminates 3 residues ahead of where the CDR3 ends, so the germline J gene completes it. V gene TRBV18 combines with J gene TRBJ1-6, with 11 bases that match TRBD1. CDR1 is KGHSH, CDR2 LQKENI, per germline. There are 15 residues in the CDR3. The CDR3 here is CASSPTGGTGGALHF. The sequenced part of the CDR3 DNA is TGTGCCAGCTCACCAACAGGAGGGACAGGGGGGGCC. Full variable domain (outside the CDR3, taken from reference TRBV18 and TRBJ1-6): NAGVMQNPRHLVRRRGQEARLRCSPMKGHSHVYWYRQLPEEGLKFMVYLQKENIIDESGMPKERFSAEFPKEGPSILRIQQVVRGDSAAYFCASSPTGGTGGALHFGNGTRLTVT.

CDR3 region: CASSVYSTGQETQYF. The DNA read from the CDR3 is TGTGCCAGCAGCGTTTACTCGACAGGACAAGAGACG. This chain uses TRBV13 with TRBJ2-3, with a possible D match to TRBD1 (6 bases). From the germline J gene comes the end of the CDR3, since the read stops 3 residues before it. The V gene's germline CDR1 is PRHDT and CDR2 FYEKMQ (reference sequence). This CDR3 spans 15 amino acids.

In regard to this clone: The read finishes 3 residues shy of the CDR3 end, and the germline J gene is used to complete it. The chain recombines TRBV11-2 with TRBJ2-5, with 8 positions matching TRBD2. The germline V gene has CDR1 SGHAT and CDR2 FQNNGV. The ends lost 5 bases at V and 5 bases at J; junction bases unmatched: 7. This CDR3 is built from 14 residues. The part of the CDR3 DNA that was read is TGTGCCAGCAGCCCCACCATAGCGGGGGAGACC. The encoded protein is CASSPTIAGET. The whole CDR3 protein is CASSPTIAGETQYF.

With respect to this clone: Read data end 3 residues before the CDR3 end; the end is taken from the germline J gene. V gene TRBV7-6 combines with J gene TRBJ2-3, with D unclear. The V gene lost 5 bases and the J gene lost 6 bases, with 9 bases spanning the gap. The CDR3 totals 12 residues. Germline CDR1 and CDR2: SGHVS and FNYEAQ. Here the CDR3 reads CASSLPGDTQYF. The CDR3 DNA, read in part, is TGTGCCAGCAGCCTACCCGGGGATACG.

Worth noting for this clone: The read ends 3 residues early relative to the CDR3; the germline J gene fills the gap. V is TRBV7-7 and J is TRBJ2-5; 9 nucleotides align to TRBD1. This CDR3 comprises 15 residues. CDR1 is SSHAT, CDR2 FNYEAQ, per germline (reference sequence). The CDR3 DNA, read in part, is TGTGCCAGCAGCCCCGACAGGGGGATGCCAGATACC. This gives the protein CASSPDRGMPDT. The complete CDR3 protein is CASSPDRGMPDTQYF.